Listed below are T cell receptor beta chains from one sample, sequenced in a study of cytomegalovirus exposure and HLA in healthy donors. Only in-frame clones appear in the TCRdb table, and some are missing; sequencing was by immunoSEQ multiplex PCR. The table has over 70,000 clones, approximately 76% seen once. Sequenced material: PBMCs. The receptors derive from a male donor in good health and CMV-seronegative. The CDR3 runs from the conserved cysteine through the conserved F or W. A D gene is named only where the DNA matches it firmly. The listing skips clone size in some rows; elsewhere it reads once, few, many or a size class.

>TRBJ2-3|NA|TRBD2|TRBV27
CASSLLTGGVSTDTQYF
TGTGCCAGCAGTCTATTGACCGGGGGGGTTAGCACAGATACGCAGTATTTT
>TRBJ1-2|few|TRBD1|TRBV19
CASSIGRTGTNYGYTF
TGTGCCAGTAGTATTGGAAGGACAGGGACTAACTATGGCTACACCTTC
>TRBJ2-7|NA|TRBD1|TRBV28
CASSLAGTAPYEQYF
TGTGCCAGCAGTTTGGCCGGGACAGCCCCCTACGAGCAGTACTTC
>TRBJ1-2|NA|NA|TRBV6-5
CASSWGLFYGYTF
TGTGCCAGCAGTTGGGGACTTTTTTATGGCTACACCTTC
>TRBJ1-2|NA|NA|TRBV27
CASSFSGTRYGYTF
TGTGCCAGCAGTTTCAGTGGGACACGCTATGGCTACACCTTC
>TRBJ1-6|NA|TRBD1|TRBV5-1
CASSVGQVNSPLHF
TGCGCCAGCAGCGTGGGACAGGTCAATTCACCCCTCCACTTT
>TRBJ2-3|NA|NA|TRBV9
CASSAWDSGTPDTQYF
TGTGCCAGCAGCGCGTGGGACTCAGGGACGCCAGATACGCAGTATTTT
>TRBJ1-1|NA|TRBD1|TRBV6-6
CASSYSGQYSTEAFF
TGTGCCAGCAGTTACTCGGGACAGTATTCCACTGAAGCTTTCTTT
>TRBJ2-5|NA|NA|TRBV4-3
CASSQAAGKETQYF
TGCGCCAGCAGCCAAGCGGCGGGCAAAGAGACCCAGTACTTC
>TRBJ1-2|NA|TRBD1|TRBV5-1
CASSPMTGNGYTF
TGCGCCAGCAGCCCTATGACAGGGAATGGCTACACCTTC
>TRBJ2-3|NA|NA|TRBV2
CASSGLRGTDTQYF
TGTGCCAGCAGTGGTCTCCGGGGCACAGATACGCAGTATTTT
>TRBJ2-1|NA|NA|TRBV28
CASSYLSSYNEQFF
TGTGCCAGCAGCTACCTGAGCTCCTACAATGAGCAGTTCTTC
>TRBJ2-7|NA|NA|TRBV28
CASSFRTVYEQYF
TGTGCCAGCAGTTTCAGAACAGTCTACGAGCAGTACTTC
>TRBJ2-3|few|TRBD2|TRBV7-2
CASSLVRGGLTDTQYF
TGTGCCAGCAGCTTAGTCCGGGGGGGCCTAACAGATACGCAGTATTTT
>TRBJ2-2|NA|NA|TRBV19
CASSTLHSPTGELFF
TGTGCCAGTAGTACCCTCCACAGTCCGACCGGGGAGCTGTTTTTT
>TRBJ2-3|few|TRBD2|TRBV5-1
CASSLGFSGLGTDTQYF
TGCGCCAGCAGCTTGGGGTTCTCCGGACTAGGAACAGATACGCAGTATTTT
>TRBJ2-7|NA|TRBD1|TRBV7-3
CASSRDSSFEQYF
TGTGCCAGCAGCCGGGACAGTTCCTTCGAGCAGTACTTC
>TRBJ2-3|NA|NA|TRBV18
CASSLDRGFADTQYF
TGTGCCAGCTCACTAGACCGAGGGTTCGCAGATACGCAGTATTTT
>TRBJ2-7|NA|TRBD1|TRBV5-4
CASSPTGDSKTYEQYF
TGTGCCAGCAGCCCGACAGGGGATTCGAAGACCTACGAGCAGTACTTC
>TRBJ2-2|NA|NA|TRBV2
CASSDKRVGELFF
TGTGCCAGCAGTGATAAACGGGTCGGGGAGCTGTTTTTT
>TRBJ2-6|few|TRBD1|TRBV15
CATSLDRVGAGANVLTF
TGTGCCACCAGCTTAGACAGGGTAGGGGCTGGGGCCAACGTCCTGACTTTC
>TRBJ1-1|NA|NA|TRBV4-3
CASSQGAHTEAFF
TGCGCCAGCAGCCAAGGAGCTCACACTGAAGCTTTCTTT
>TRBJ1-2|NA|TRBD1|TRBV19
CASSPGQGAPYGYTF
TGTGCCAGTAGTCCGGGACAGGGGGCCCCCTATGGCTACACCTTC
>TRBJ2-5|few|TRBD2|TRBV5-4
CASSLKLAGGETQYF
TGTGCCAGCAGCTTGAAACTAGCGGGGGGCGAGACCCAGTACTTC
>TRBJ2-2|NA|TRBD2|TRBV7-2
CASSFRLAGTGELFF
TGTGCCAGCAGCTTCCGACTAGCGGGGACCGGGGAGCTGTTTTTT
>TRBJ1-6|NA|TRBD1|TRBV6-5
CASSEGTGVSPLHF
TGTGCCAGCAGTGAAGGGACAGGGGTTTCACCCCTCCACTTT
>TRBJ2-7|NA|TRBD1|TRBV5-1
CASSLTGQVLYEQYF
TGCGCCAGCAGCTTGACGGGACAGGTCCTCTACGAGCAGTACTTC
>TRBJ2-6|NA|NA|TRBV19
CASDRSSGANVLTF
TGTGCCAGCGACAGAAGCTCTGGGGCCAACGTCCTGACTTTC
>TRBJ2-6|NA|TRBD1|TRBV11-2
CASSQQGETFGANGLTF
TGTGCCAGCAGCCAACAGGGGGAGACGTTTGGGGCCAACGGCCTGACTTTC
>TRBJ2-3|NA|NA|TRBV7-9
CASSLSPGAGSTDTQYF
TGTGCCAGCAGCTTATCCCCCGGGGCGGGAAGCACAGATACGCAGTATTTT
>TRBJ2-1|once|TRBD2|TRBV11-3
CASSSSGTSGGALNEQFF
TGTGCCAGCAGCTCGTCCGGGACTAGCGGGGGGGCCCTCAATGAGCAGTTCTTC